The 30 T cell receptor beta chains reported below all come from one sample, sequenced in a study of OX40 agonist ivuxolimab in advanced cancers. Only in-frame clones appear in the TCRdb table, and some are missing; sequencing was by immunoSEQ multiplex PCR. The sample consists of about 80,000 clones, about 90% of them appearing once. Sample: CD4+ or CD8+ T cells sorted from blood, taken in a trial of the OX40 agonist ivuxolimab. The receptors come from an adult with an advanced solid tumor such as melanoma, head and neck, liver or kidney cancer.

The V gene is TRBV4-1, the J gene TRBJ2-2; TRBD1 matches 7 bases. The CDR3 extends over 12 amino acids. Germline V CDR1 and CDR2: MGHRA, YSYEKL. The V gene end was trimmed by 11 bases and the J gene end by 4 bases; junction bases not matched to a gene: 4. The CDR3 region has the DNA TGCGCCGTTCGACAGGGCACCGGGGAGCTGTTTTTT. This encodes CAVRQGTGELFF.

V is TRBV5-6 and J is TRBJ1-3; D is uncertain. This CDR3 region has 13 residues. Germline V CDR1 and CDR2: SGHDT, YYEEEE. Between the trimmed V and J ends, which lost 2 bases and 4 bases, there was a span of 7 bases. The CDR3 spells CASSLGKGNTIYF. The CDR3 nucleotides read TGTGCCAGCAGCTTAGGCAAGGGAAACACCATATATTTT.

This chain uses TRBV7-8 with TRBJ2-1, with unresolved D. CDR1 is SGHVS, CDR2 FQNEAQ, per germline. This CDR3 region has 11 residues. Trimming took off 2 bases at V and 9 bases at J, with 5 bases between the two ends. The DNA of the CDR3 is TGTGCCAGCAGCTTAATCCTTGAGCAGTTCTTC. It translates to CASSLILEQFF.

The CDR3 DNA is TGTGCCAGCAGCGGGACGACAGGTACCTACGAGCAGTACTTC. It yields the protein CASSGTTGTYEQYF. This chain joins TRBV9 and TRBJ2-7; D perhaps matches TRBD1 (6 bases). The V gene lost 3 bases and the J gene lost 2 bases, with 12 bases spanning the gap. Germline loops: CDR1 SGDLS, CDR2 YYNGEE. The CDR3 covers 14 residues.

This chain links TRBV30 with TRBJ1-3; tentative D call: TRBD1 (5 bases). Trimming pared 3 bases from V and 2 bases from J, leaving 11 bases between. The CDR3 contains 14 residues. Germline-derived CDR1 and CDR2 are GTSNPN and SVGIG (reference sequence). The CDR3 sequence: CAWSQGVAGNTIYF. In DNA form, the CDR3 reads TGTGCCTGGAGCCAGGGTGTAGCTGGAAACACCATATATTTT.

The V gene is TRBV27, the J gene TRBJ2-7; 8 bases align to TRBD1. This CDR3 has 14 amino acids. Germline CDR1 is MNHEY and CDR2 is SMNVEV (reference sequence). Germline trimming cut 3 bases from V and 2 bases from J; bases unmatched to any gene: 3. This chain's CDR3 is CASSLGTGAYEQYF. CDR3 coding DNA: TGTGCCAGCAGTTTGGGGACAGGCGCCTACGAGCAGTACTTC.

The CDR3 DNA reads TGTGCCAGCAGTTTGGAGGGATCTGAAGCTTTCTTT. Residues: CASSLEGSEAFF. The gene calls are TRBV27 and TRBJ1-1; D gene unclear. Germline V gene data show CDR1 as MNHEY and CDR2 as SMNVEV (reference sequence). CDR3 length: 12 residues. Trimming removed 3 bases from V and 6 bases from J, with 8 bases in between.

J is TRBJ2-3 and V is TRBV6-4, with a possible D match to TRBD1 (6 bases). Per the germline V gene, CDR1 is MRHNA and CDR2 is SNTAGT. Between the trimmed V and J ends, which lost 2 bases and 0 bases, there was a span of 12 bases. This CDR3 is built from 16 residues. Here the CDR3 reads CASSDGKGGSTDTQYF. In DNA, the CDR3 is TGTGCCAGCAGTGACGGTAAAGGGGGTAGCACAGATACGCAGTATTTT.

The V and J genes are TRBV7-6 and TRBJ1-1; 8 bases map to TRBD1. This CDR3 is 17 amino acids long. Trimming cost V 2 bases and J 4 bases; bases outside gene matches: 12. The germline V gene encodes CDR1 SGHVS and CDR2 FNYEAQ. CDR3 nucleotide sequence: TGTGCCAGCAGCTTATTCGGAACAGGGGGGGCGATCACTGAAGCTTTCTTT. This sequence encodes CASSLFGTGGAITEAFF. The full variable domain, with the rest looked up from reference TRBV7-6 and TRBJ1-1, is GAGVSQSPRYKVTKRGQDVALRCDPISGHVSLYWYRQALGQGPEFLTYFNYEAQQDKSGLPNDRFSAERPEGSISTLTIQRTEQRDSAMYRCASSLFGTGGAITEAFFGQGTRLTVV.

In nucleotides, the CDR3 is TGTGCCAGCAGCATCACCCAAGTGCAGTACTTC. It codes for CASSITQVQYF. The chain employs TRBV11-2 and TRBJ2-7; D is undetermined. Germline values: CDR1 SGHAT, CDR2 FQNNGV. V lost 5 bases and J 9 bases, leaving 11 bases between the germline ends. The CDR3 is made up of 11 amino acids. The full variable domain, rest sourced from reference TRBV11-2 and TRBJ2-7, is EAGVAQSPRYKIIEKRQSVAFWCNPISGHATLYWYQQILGQGPKLLIQFQNNGVVDDSQLPKDRFSAERLKGVDSTLKIQPAKLEDSAVYLCASSITQVQYFGPGTRLTVT.

This clone was detected a few times. The gene calls are TRBV7-2 and TRBJ2-1, with D perhaps TRBD1 (6 bases). The CDR3 is made up of 14 amino acids. V dropped 4 bases and J dropped 4 bases, with 11 bases sitting between them. The germline V gene has CDR1 SGHTA and CDR2 FQGNSA. As DNA, the CDR3 is TGTGCCAGCAGCTCGACAGGAAATTACAATGAGCAGTTCTTC. Translating it yields CASSSTGNYNEQFF.

The DNA for the CDR3 is TGTGCTAGTGGTTTTGGGGGTGGGAGCTCCTACAATGAGCAGTTCTTC. It specifies CASGFGGGSSYNEQFF. This rearrangement joins TRBV12-5 to TRBJ2-1; D tentatively reads TRBD1 or TRBD2 (5 bases each). The CDR3 covers 16 residues. Germline CDR1 and CDR2: LGHNT and FRNRAP. V lost 3 bases and J lost 0, with 12 bases in between.

The DNA of the CDR3 is TGCGCCAGCAGTGGGACTAGCGTGGATACGCAGTATTTT. This codes for CASSGTSVDTQYF. The genes are TRBV10-1 and TRBJ2-3; 9 nucleotides agree with TRBD2. The J segment lost 6 bases and the V segment lost 4 bases, leaving 2 bases of the junction unmatched. This CDR3 region has 13 residues. The germline CDR1 and CDR2 sequences are WNHNN and SYGVQD (reference sequence).

The chain recombines TRBV29-1 with TRBJ2-7; TRBD1 matches 12 bases. The trim removed 6 bases at V and 3 bases at J, leaving 9 bases unmatched. This CDR3 is 15 amino acids long. Germline lookup yields CDR1 SQVTM and CDR2 ANQGSEA. The CDR3 DNA reads as TGCAGCGTCGCTCCGGGACAGGGGGCTTTCTACGAGCAGTACTTC. The encoded protein is CSVAPGQGAFYEQYF.

The chain is built from TRBV11-2 and TRBJ1-6; weak D call: TRBD1 (6 bases). Per the germline V gene, CDR1 is SGHAT and CDR2 is FQNNGV. Trimming stripped 4 bases from V and 8 bases from J, with 9 bases between. There are 13 residues in the CDR3. The CDR3 loop is CASSWGPYSPLHF. The CDR3 nucleotides are TGTGCCAGCAGCTGGGGGCCCTATTCACCCCTCCACTTT.

This clone was observed a single time. The V and J genes are TRBV13 and TRBJ2-2; the D call may be TRBD1 or TRBD2 (5 bases each). Trimming pared 10 bases from V and 4 bases from J, leaving 19 bases between. Per germline, CDR1 PRHDT and CDR2 FYEKMQ (reference sequence). The CDR3 spans 15 residues. CDR3 sequence (DNA): TGTGCCACCAAAGAGGGGTATGGGAGCACCGGGGAGCTGTTTTTT. This gives the protein CATKEGYGSTGELFF.

This chain joins TRBV19 and TRBJ1-2; unclear D gene. This CDR3 has 13 residues. The V end was cut by 8 bases, the J end by 0 bases, with 10 bases between. Per germline, CDR1 LNHDA and CDR2 SQIVND (reference sequence). This chain's CDR3 is CASQVGSNYGYTF. CDR3 coding DNA: TGTGCCAGTCAGGTTGGCTCTAACTATGGCTACACCTTC.

The V and J genes are TRBV29-1 and TRBJ1-3, with 9 positions matching TRBD1. From germline, CDR1 is SQVTM and CDR2 ANQGSEA. J lost 0 bases, V lost 6 bases, and 12 bases had no gene match. The CDR3 consists of 17 residues. Written as DNA, the CDR3 is TGCAGCGTCCAAGAACGCGACAGGGGGAGCTCTGGAAACACCATATATTTT. Amino acid sequence: CSVQERDRGSSGNTIYF.

This rearrangement joins TRBV7-9 to TRBJ2-7, with TRBD2 matching 8 bases. The CDR3 covers 17 residues. The J segment lost 3 bases and the V segment lost 4 bases, leaving 14 bases of the junction unmatched. The germline V gene has CDR1 SEHNR and CDR2 FQNEAQ (reference sequence). The CDR3 DNA sequence: TGTGCCAGCAGCTCATTCCGGACTAGCCGTCCCCTCTACGAGCAGTACTTC. This translates into CASSSFRTSRPLYEQYF.

This clone was counted once. The V call is TRBV4-1, the J call TRBJ1-4; D possibly corresponds to TRBD1 (6 bases). The CDR3 is 16 residues long. Trimming shortened V by 5 bases and J by 5 bases, and 18 bases separated the two germline ends. Germline-derived CDR1 and CDR2 are MGHRA and YSYEKL. CDR3 sequence (DNA): TGCGCCAGCAGCTCACAACAGGGAACCTTCAATGAAAAACTGTTTTTT. Its protein is CASSSQQGTFNEKLFF.

The V gene is TRBV2, the J gene TRBJ2-3; D possibly uses TRBD1 or TRBD2 (5 bases each). Germline V gene sequence: CDR1 SNHLY, CDR2 FYNNEI. The CDR3 consists of 16 residues. Trimming pared 1 base from V and 0 bases from J, leaving 11 bases between. Written as DNA, the CDR3 is TGTGCCAGCAGTGAAGGGGGGATGATGAGCACAGATACGCAGTATTTT. Its translation: CASSEGGMMSTDTQYF.

The chain has TRBV6-1 and TRBJ2-3; maybe TRBD2 (6 bases). Trimming removed 2 bases at V and 0 bases at J, with 9 bases between. Germline values: CDR1 MNHNS, CDR2 SASEGT. The CDR3 loop spans 15 amino acids. The CDR3 loop is CASSEMGTSTDTQYF. The DNA for the CDR3 is TGTGCCAGCAGTGAAATGGGGACTAGCACAGATACGCAGTATTTT.

The chain carries TRBV6-5 and TRBJ1-5, with D unclear. CDR1 and CDR2 from the germline V gene are MNHEY and SVGAGI. CDR3 length equals 14 residues. Trimming cost V 9 bases and J 6 bases, with 18 bases left between them. The CDR3 DNA follows: TGTGCCAGTGCGCCGGTGGGTGTCGTTCAGCCCCAGCATTTT. Translation: CASAPVGVVQPQHF.

This chain links TRBV6-1 with TRBJ2-5, with D perhaps TRBD1 or TRBD2 (7 bases each). V lost 4 bases to trimming and J lost 5 bases, with 20 bases between them. This CDR3 contains 16 residues. Germline V gene sequence: CDR1 MNHNS, CDR2 SASEGT. In DNA, the CDR3 is TGTGCCAGCAGTGCCCCTCAGGGGGGGCCCTCGGAGACCCAGTACTTC. Its protein product is CASSAPQGGPSETQYF.

As DNA, the CDR3 is TGTGCCAGCAGCTTAGCGCAAGGGGGAGATACGCAGTATTTT. Translated: CASSLAQGGDTQYF. V and J are TRBV7-6 and TRBJ2-3; possibly TRBD1 for D (6 bases). Germline values: CDR1 SGHVS, CDR2 FNYEAQ. V was trimmed by 0 bases and J by 5 bases, leaving 9 bases between them. The CDR3 loop spans 14 amino acids.

The rearrangement uses TRBV5-1 and TRBJ1-2; D is undetermined. The length of the CDR3 is 15 residues. The germline gives CDR1 SGHRS, CDR2 YFSETQ. V lost 5 bases and J 3 bases, leaving 17 bases between the germline ends. The CDR3 loop reads CASRAMTTWDYGYTF. CDR3 nucleotide sequence: TGCGCCAGCAGGGCGATGACGACGTGGGACTATGGCTACACCTTC.

The V call is TRBV6-1, the J call TRBJ2-7; 7 bases line up with TRBD1. This CDR3 has 16 amino acids. Germline assignment: CDR1 MNHNS and CDR2 SASEGT. The V gene end was trimmed by 2 bases and the J gene end by 5 bases; junction bases not matched to a gene: 12. CDR3 coding DNA: TGTGCCAGCAGTGAATCAACTGACGACAGGGTGGACGAGCAGTACTTC. Translated, it gives CASSESTDDRVDEQYF.

The chain joins TRBV5-6 to TRBJ1-5; D ambiguous. The germline V and J ends were trimmed by 2 bases and 3 bases, with 12 bases remaining between them. Germline CDR1 SGHDT, CDR2 YYEEEE. CDR3 length equals 15 residues. CDR3 in amino acids: CASSLNPGANQPQHF. Here the CDR3 DNA reads TGTGCCAGCAGCTTAAACCCGGGTGCCAATCAGCCCCAGCATTTT.

Only one count was recorded for this clone. The rearrangement links TRBV9 to TRBJ2-7; D unresolved. The V gene's germline CDR1 is SGDLS and CDR2 YYNGEE. The germline V and J ends were trimmed by 3 bases and 2 bases, with 6 bases remaining between them. The CDR3 contains 12 residues. The CDR3 here is CASSGDAYEQYF. The CDR3 nucleotides are TGTGCCAGCAGCGGAGACGCCTACGAGCAGTACTTC.

This clone has only one observation. The chain links TRBV7-2 to TRBJ2-5; possible D gene TRBD1, 5 bases. Per germline, CDR1 SGHTA and CDR2 FQGNSA. Trimming shortened V by 5 bases and J by 5 bases, and 18 bases separated the two germline ends. The CDR3 is 15 amino acids. The CDR3 region has the DNA TGTGCCAGCAGCCTGGGGCAGACGCGATGGGAGACCCAGTACTTC. Translated: CASSLGQTRWETQYF. The full variable domain, rest sourced from reference TRBV7-2 and TRBJ2-5, is GAGVSQSPSNKVTEKGKDVELRCDPISGHTALYWYRQSLGQGLEFLIYFQGNSAPDKSGLPSDRFSAERTGGSVSTLTIQRTQQEDSAVYLCASSLGQTRWETQYFGPGTRLLVL.